Each of the 28 T cell receptor beta chains below was sequenced from the same sample in a study of blood T cell repertoires in COVID-19. Using immunoSEQ multiplex PCR, the repertoire was profiled, and TCRdb retains in-frame clones only, with some absent. The table includes tens of thousands of clones, approximately 90% detected once. Sequenced material: peripheral blood. The receptor source for this set is a human donor in a cohort sampled during active COVID-19.

The chain carries TRBV7-9 and TRBJ2-7, with 9 nucleotides matching TRBD2. Losses at the gene ends were 5 bases for V and 6 bases for J; bases not matched to a gene: 2. Germline CDR1 is SEHNR and CDR2 is FQNEAQ (reference sequence). The CDR3 consists of 12 residues. CDR3 region: CASSLLAGEQYF. CDR3 in DNA: TGTGCCAGCAGCCTACTAGCGGGCGAGCAGTACTTC. Filled out from reference TRBV7-9 and TRBJ2-7, the complete variable domain reads DTGVSQNPRHKITKRGQNVTFRCDPISEHNRLYWYRQTLGQGPEFLTYFQNEAQLEKSRLLSDRFSAERPKGSFSTLEIQRTEQGDSAMYLCASSLLAGEQYFGPGTRLTVT.

This sequence joins TRBV7-9 and TRBJ2-3, with 12 nucleotides matching TRBD1. This CDR3 region has 17 residues. In germline, CDR1 is SEHNR, CDR2 FQNEAQ (reference sequence). Unmatched junction bases numbered 6, after V lost 5 bases and J lost 0 bases. DNA of the CDR3: TGTGCCAGCAGCACCGGGGACAGGGGGCTTAGCACAGATACGCAGTATTTT. This encodes CASSTGDRGLSTDTQYF.

The V call is TRBV14, the J call TRBJ1-2, with a weak D call TRBD1 (6 bases). CDR3 length equals 14 residues. Per germline, CDR1 SGHDN and CDR2 FVKESK. Trimming shortened V by 2 bases and J by 8 bases, and 15 bases separated the two germline ends. This CDR3 reads CASSQNREIPGYTF. Here the CDR3 DNA reads TGTGCCAGCAGCCAAAACAGGGAAATCCCAGGCTACACCTTC.

This clone has only one observation. CDR3 in DNA: TGCGCCAGCAGCTCGGACGGGGGTACTGGAAACACCATATATTTT. Translated: CASSSDGGTGNTIYF. This chain uses TRBV5-1 with TRBJ1-3; tentatively, D is TRBD1 (5 bases). Germline CDR1 reads SGHRS; CDR2 reads YFSETQ. The CDR3 sequence is 15 residues long. Trimming stripped 3 bases from V and 2 bases from J, with 12 bases between.

This clone was seen a single time. This rearrangement joins TRBV7-2 to TRBJ1-2; 8 positions match TRBD1. The germline V gene encodes CDR1 SGHTA and CDR2 FQGNSA. CDR3 size: 15 residues. Trimming cost V 1 base and J 6 bases; bases outside gene matches: 7. In DNA form, the CDR3 reads TGTGCCAGCAGCTTAGTAAGGTCGACAGGGGATGGCTACACCTTC. As protein: CASSLVRSTGDGYTF.

This clone showed up just once. The rearrangement uses TRBV27 and TRBJ2-2; TRBD1 might be the D (5 bases). CDR1 and CDR2 (germline): MNHEY, SMNVEV (reference sequence). The CDR3 runs to 14 residues. The V and J ends lost 5 bases and 4 bases respectively, with 11 bases between them. The CDR3 bases are TGTGCCAGCAGTCACGACAGTCTCACCGGGGAGCTGTTTTTT. As protein: CASSHDSLTGELFF.

This clone showed up just once. This chain connects TRBV3-1 (or the pseudogene TRBV3-2) to TRBJ2-1; a weak D match, TRBD2 (5 bases). Per the germline V gene, CDR1 is LGHDT and CDR2 is YNNKEL (reference sequence). The length of the CDR3 is 14 residues. Trimming pared 7 bases from V and 7 bases from J, leaving 17 bases between. Here the CDR3 reads CASNLAGSQNEQFF. In DNA form, the CDR3 reads TGTGCCAGCAACCTAGCTGGGTCTCAAAATGAGCAGTTCTTC.

The chain has TRBV9 and TRBJ2-1; 13 bases are shared with TRBD2. J lost 6 bases, V lost 3 bases, and 12 bases had no gene match. The germline V gene has CDR1 SGDLS and CDR2 YYNGEE. This CDR3 region has 18 residues. CDR3 sequence: CASSGYFTSGGAGNEQFF. The CDR3 DNA sequence: TGTGCCAGCAGCGGATACTTTACTAGCGGGGGGGCTGGCAATGAGCAGTTCTTC.

Note on this clone: The sample carries other DNA sequences with the same CDR3. The chain combines TRBV5-1 with TRBJ2-5; 8 nucleotides align to TRBD2. CDR3 size: 15 residues. Looked up from germline, CDR1 is SGHRS and CDR2 is YFSETQ. V dropped 2 bases and J dropped 4; count of bases not matched to a gene: 7. The CDR3 nucleotides are TGCGCCAGCAGCTTCGGGCCCGGGGGGGGAGAGACCCAGTACTTC. It specifies CASSFGPGGGETQYF.

The gene calls are TRBV2 and TRBJ2-1; D may be TRBD2 (6 bases). The ends were cut back, 5 bases at V and 6 bases at J, with 11 bases in the middle. The germline gives CDR1 SNHLY, CDR2 FYNNEI. The CDR3 has 13 residues. The DNA of the CDR3 is TGTGCCAGCAGTACAGGACTATTCAATGAGCAGTTCTTC. Encoded protein: CASSTGLFNEQFF.

The chain carries TRBV29-1 and TRBJ1-2; D not resolved. Germline V gives CDR1 SQVTM, CDR2 ANQGSEA. V lost 4 bases and J 2 bases, leaving 5 bases between the germline ends. The CDR3 consists of 11 residues. DNA for the CDR3: TGCAGCGTTGGGCAGAACTATGGCTACACCTTC. Its protein product is CSVGQNYGYTF.

The CDR3 region is CASTQGGTGELFF. The DNA for the CDR3 is TGCGCCAGCACACAGGGGGGTACCGGGGAGCTGTTTTTT. This rearrangement joins TRBV10-1 to TRBJ2-2; 8 nucleotides line up with TRBD1. Germline CDR1 and CDR2: WNHNN and SYGVQD (reference sequence). This CDR3 region has 13 residues. V was pared by 7 bases and J by 5 bases, with 3 bases of the junction left unmatched.

J is TRBJ2-7 and V is TRBV9; D perhaps matches TRBD2 (6 bases). V gave up 0 bases and J gave up 6 bases, with 13 bases separating them. Germline V CDR1 and CDR2: SGDLS, YYNGEE. There are 14 residues in the CDR3. The CDR3 DNA reads TGTGCCAGCAGCGTAGGCCCGGGGGTCGGCGAGCAGTACTTC. It translates to CASSVGPGVGEQYF. Based on the CDR3 plus reference TRBV9 and TRBJ2-7, the full variable domain is DSGVTQTPKHLITATGQRVTLRCSPRSGDLSVYWYQQSLDQGLQFLIQYYNGEERAKGNILERFSAQQFPDLHSELNLSSLELGDSALYFCASSVGPGVGEQYFGPGTRLTVT.

The chain employs TRBV7-9 and TRBJ2-2; 7 bases line up with TRBD1. V gave up 5 bases and J gave up 4 bases; unmatched junction bases: 4. This CDR3 region has 14 residues. Germline V gene lookup returns CDR1 SEHNR and CDR2 FQNEAQ (reference sequence). The CDR3 bases are TGTGCCAGCAGCCGTGACAGGGCCACCGGGGAGCTGTTTTTT. This codes for CASSRDRATGELFF.

This clone was picked up a small number of times. The rearrangement uses TRBV13 and TRBJ2-7; TRBD1 matches 8 bases. The germline gives CDR1 PRHDT, CDR2 FYEKMQ (reference sequence). Trimming took 5 bases from V and 2 from J; bases not matched to a gene: 8. The CDR3 length is 15 residues. CDR3 bases: TGTGCCAGCAGCAGCTGGACAGGGAATACCTACGAGCAGTACTTC. Amino acids: CASSSWTGNTYEQYF.

The chain joins TRBV18 to TRBJ2-7, with 7 bases lining up with TRBD1. V was pared by 2 bases and J by 2 bases, with 9 bases of the junction left unmatched. This CDR3 region has 16 residues. Germline assignment: CDR1 KGHSH and CDR2 LQKENI. The CDR3 DNA is TGTGCCAGCTCACCAAGGACCGGGACAGCGACCTACGAGCAGTACTTC. This translates into CASSPRTGTATYEQYF.

The chain employs TRBV11-2 and TRBJ2-1, with 10 bases that match TRBD2. The CDR3 has 16 amino acids. CDR1 and CDR2 (germline): SGHAT, FQNNGV. V trimming: 1 base; J trimming: 8 bases; junction bases outside the gene matches: 8. DNA for the CDR3: TGTGCCAGCAGCTTAGGAGCGGGAGGGGGGGCGTATGAGCAGTTCTTC. Translation: CASSLGAGGGAYEQFF.

V is TRBV5-1 and J is TRBJ2-7, with 8 bases fitting TRBD1. This CDR3 region has 15 residues. The V gene's germline CDR1 is SGHRS and CDR2 YFSETQ. V lost 1 base, J lost 2 bases, and 5 bases stayed unmatched. The CDR3: CASSLQAGGPYEQYF. CDR3 coding DNA: TGCGCCAGCAGCTTGCAGGCAGGGGGCCCCTACGAGCAGTACTTC.

In nucleotides, the CDR3 is TGTGCCTGGAGTGTACGGGGAACAGGGGGCAACTATGGCTACACCTTC. It specifies CAWSVRGTGGNYGYTF. The rearrangement joins TRBV30 to TRBJ1-2; TRBD1 agrees at 9 bases. This CDR3 contains 16 residues. Germline V lookup: CDR1 GTSNPN, CDR2 SVGIG (reference sequence). J was trimmed by 2 bases and V by 0 bases; bases with no gene match: 7. The complete variable domain, with remaining parts taken from reference TRBV30 and TRBJ1-2, reads SQTIHQWPATLVQPVGSPLSLECTVEGTSNPNLYWYRQAAGRGLQLLFYSVGIGQISSEVPQNLSASRPQDRQFILSSKKLLLSDSGFYLCAWSVRGTGGNYGYTFGSGTRLTVV.

The chain combines TRBV3-1 (or the pseudogene TRBV3-2) with TRBJ2-3; D is perhaps TRBD2 (5 bases). The CDR3 totals 14 residues. CDR1 is LGHDT, CDR2 YNNKEL, per germline (reference sequence). V was trimmed by 7 bases and J by 1 base, leaving 12 bases between them. The CDR3 spells CASKGSGGTDTQYF. The CDR3 bases are TGTGCCAGCAAGGGCAGCGGCGGCACAGATACGCAGTATTTT.

The CDR3 is CATSDVAGGTDTQYF. The CDR3 DNA reads as TGTGCCACCAGTGACGTCGCGGGAGGCACAGATACGCAGTATTTT. The rearrangement joins TRBV24-1 to TRBJ2-3; TRBD2 agrees at 7 bases. This CDR3 spans 15 amino acids. With 4 bases clipped from V and 1 base from J, the junction kept 4 bases outside the gene matches. Germline V gives CDR1 KGHDR, CDR2 SFDVKD.

This sequence joins TRBV7-9 and TRBJ2-3; 7 positions agree with TRBD2. Trimming cost V 6 bases and J 2 bases; bases outside gene matches: 5. This CDR3 comprises 14 residues. Germline V gene lookup returns CDR1 SEHNR and CDR2 FQNEAQ (reference sequence). CDR3 sequence reads: CASRTSGNTDTQYF. Here the CDR3 DNA reads TGTGCCAGCAGGACGAGCGGGAACACAGATACGCAGTATTTT.

The chain has TRBV7-9 and TRBJ2-3; 8 bases fit TRBD2. This CDR3 has 14 residues. Trimming took 5 bases from V and 1 from J; bases not matched to a gene: 2. Germline CDR1 and CDR2: SEHNR and FQNEAQ (reference sequence). The CDR3 here is CASSLTSGTDTQYF. CDR3 nucleotide sequence: TGTGCCAGCAGCCTGACTAGCGGCACAGATACGCAGTATTTT.

Only one count was recorded for this clone. The gene calls are TRBV6-2 or TRBV6-3 and TRBJ2-7; D gene ambiguous. The CDR3 is made up of 12 amino acids. Trimming took 5 bases from V and 4 from J, leaving 9 bases between them. From germline, CDR1 is MNHEY and CDR2 SVGEGT. This chain's CDR3 is CASSLSGYEQYF. CDR3 nucleotides: TGTGCCAGCAGTCTCAGTGGTTACGAGCAGTACTTC.

The chain's CDR3 is CASSLRGNTEAFF. The CDR3 DNA follows: TGTGCCAGCAGTTTAAGGGGGAACACTGAAGCTTTCTTT. This chain connects TRBV12-3 or TRBV12-4 to TRBJ1-1; D is possibly TRBD1 (5 bases). The germline V and J ends were trimmed by 2 bases and 1 base, with 5 bases remaining between them. CDR3 length equals 13 residues.

The J gene is TRBJ1-6, the V gene TRBV10-1; no definite D call. The ends were cut back, 1 base at V and 12 bases at J, with 13 bases in the middle. There are 14 residues in the CDR3. The germline V gene encodes CDR1 WNHNN and CDR2 SYGVQD (reference sequence). The CDR3 DNA is TGCGCCAGCAGTGAGTTGAAAAATTCAGGACCCCTCCACTTT. Translating it yields CASSELKNSGPLHF.

The chain has TRBV7-2 and TRBJ2-3; 8 bases are shared with TRBD2. J was trimmed by 5 bases and V by 4 bases; bases with no gene match: 8. From germline, CDR1 is SGHTA and CDR2 FQGNSA. This CDR3 is built from 15 residues. The CDR3 sequence is CASSSHGRGEDTQYF. The CDR3 DNA reads TGTGCCAGCAGCTCCCATGGGCGGGGGGAAGATACGCAGTATTTT.

This clone was detected a few times. This chain joins TRBV11-2 and TRBJ1-2, with no clear D. From germline, CDR1 is SGHAT and CDR2 FQNNGV. V lost 2 bases and J 0 bases, leaving 16 bases between the germline ends. CDR3 length equals 17 residues. This CDR3 reads CASSLSTGRPANYGYTF. The CDR3 DNA sequence: TGTGCCAGCAGCTTAAGTACGGGGAGACCCGCTAACTATGGCTACACCTTC.